A selection of T cell receptor beta chains follows, all from one sample in a study of early T cells in non-severe SARS-CoV-2 infection. TCRdb redid the calling of the 5' RACE reads with MiXCR, one entry per CDR3 protein. The sample has some 83,000 distinct CDR3 sequences, more than 9% seen once; the top ten hold around 8%. Sequencing was performed on whole blood, taken at baseline. The source of these receptors is an adult who was a healthcare worker with PCR-confirmed SARS-CoV-2 infection or an uninfected control (not recorded which). The CDR3 runs from the conserved cysteine through the conserved F or W.

j_call v_call cdr3_aa
TRBJ2-2 TRBV5-1 CASTLEGRTGELFF
TRBJ2-5 TRBV6-1 CASSGEVWETQYF
TRBJ2-3 TRBV5-1 CASSFRAESTDTQYF
TRBJ1-1 TRBV6-1 CASSERDRGWTEAFF
TRBJ2-7 TRBV27 CASSITGLSSYEQYF
TRBJ2-4 TRBV7-2 CASSPTGGRNIQYF
TRBJ2-3 TRBV7-6 CASSLAGALTDTQYF
TRBJ1-2 TRBV5-5 CASSFATARANGYTF
TRBJ2-4 TRBV5-1 CASSLLRTGDRIQYF
TRBJ2-7 TRBV5-1 CASSPDGTRGAYEQYF
TRBJ2-1 TRBV6-1 CASSSGTGTVNEQFF
TRBJ2-7 TRBV20-1 CSAPAGRARAYEQYF
TRBJ2-1 TRBV20-1 CSASGVTNEQFF
TRBJ2-1 TRBV12-3/TRBV12-4 CASSLALGAGVSSYNEQFF
TRBJ2-3 TRBV15 CATSRELADTDTQYF
TRBJ2-5 TRBV7-2 CASSFYSTAQETQYF
TRBJ2-1 TRBV5-1 CASSLAGGPSEQFF
TRBJ2-3 TRBV11-2 CASRPTGTSPDTQYF
TRBJ1-5 TRBV7-8 CASSLDGTGYNQPQHF
TRBJ2-6 TRBV4-1 CASSQGTGGSGANVLTF
TRBJ1-4 TRBV12-3/TRBV12-4 CASSPRNEKLFF
TRBJ2-2 TRBV19 CASSMRGRTRSSGTGELFF
TRBJ2-3 TRBV12-3/TRBV12-4 CASRVTGQRSDTQYF
TRBJ1-2 TRBV7-9 CASSLARGQDYGYTF
TRBJ2-7 TRBV11-1 CASSPRDTQAYEQYF
TRBJ2-5 TRBV4-2 CASSPGTGDQETQYF
TRBJ2-1 TRBV7-2 CASSLVWGRAFLFF
TRBJ2-5 TRBV5-1 CASSLSIAAKETQYF
TRBJ2-7 TRBV28 CASTPGPSPNEQYF
TRBJ1-2 TRBV20-1 CSARRPSHYGYTF
TRBJ2-5 TRBV5-5 CASSRYQETQYF
TRBJ2-1 TRBV20-1 CSARDPQGMDNEQFF